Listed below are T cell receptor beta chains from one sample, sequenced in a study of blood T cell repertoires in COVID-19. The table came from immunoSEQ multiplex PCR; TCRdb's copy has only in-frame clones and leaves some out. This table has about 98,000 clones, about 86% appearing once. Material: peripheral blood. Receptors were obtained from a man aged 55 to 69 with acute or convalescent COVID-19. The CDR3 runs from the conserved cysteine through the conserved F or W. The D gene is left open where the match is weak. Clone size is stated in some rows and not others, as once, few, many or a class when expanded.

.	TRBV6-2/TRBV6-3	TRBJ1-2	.	TGTGCCAGCAGTTACAACGTGCTCCCTATTGATGGCTACACCTTC	CASSYNVLPIDGYTF
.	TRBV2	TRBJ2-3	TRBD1	TGTGCCAGCAGTGAGAGGGGGCGCACAGATACGCAGTATTTT	CASSERGRTDTQYF
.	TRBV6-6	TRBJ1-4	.	TGTGCCAGCAGTTCAGGAGAGGGTCTGGCAAGCGAAAAACTGTTTTTT	CASSSGEGLASEKLFF
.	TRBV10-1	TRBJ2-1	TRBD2	TGCGCCAGCAGTGGGGCTAGCGGGGGTCGTAATGAGCAGTTCTTC	CASSGASGGRNEQFF
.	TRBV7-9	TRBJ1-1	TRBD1	TGTGCCAGCAGCTCACAGGGGGCAAGGACTGAAGCTTTCTTT	CASSSQGARTEAFF
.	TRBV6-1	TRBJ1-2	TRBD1	TGTGCCAGCAGTGAGACGGACAGGCTGTATGGCTACACCTTC	CASSETDRLYGYTF
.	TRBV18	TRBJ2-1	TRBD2	TGTGCCAGCTCACCACCGGGAGGGCCGAATGAGCAGTTCTTC	CASSPPGGPNEQFF
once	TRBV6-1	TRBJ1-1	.	TGTGCCAGCAGTGACCACTCGGGGTCAGGGGTAAGAACTGAAGCTTTCTTT	CASSDHSGSGVRTEAFF
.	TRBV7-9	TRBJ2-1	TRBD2	TGTGCCAGCAGCTTGGTAAGCGGGAGTTACTACAATGAGCAGTTCTTC	CASSLVSGSYYNEQFF
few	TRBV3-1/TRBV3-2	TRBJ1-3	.	TGTGCCAGCTCATACTCAGGGTTCTCTGGAAACACCATATATTTT	CASSYSGFSGNTIYF
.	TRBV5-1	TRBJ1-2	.	TGCGCCAGCAGCATGGAGCCGGGAGATAACTATGGCTACACCTTC	CASSMEPGDNYGYTF
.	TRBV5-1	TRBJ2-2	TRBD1	TGCGCCAGCAGCTTAGGCGGGACAGGGAACACCGGGGAGCTGTTTTTT	CASSLGGTGNTGELFF
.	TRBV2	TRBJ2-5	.	TGTGCCAGCAGTCCCGGCCAAGAGACCCAGTACTTC	CASSPGQETQYF
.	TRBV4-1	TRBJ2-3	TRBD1	TGCGCCAGCAGCCTCTATGGACAGGTCACAGATACGCAGTATTTT	CASSLYGQVTDTQYF
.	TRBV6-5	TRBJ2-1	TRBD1	TGTGCCAGCAGCAGGACAGGGATTAATGAGCAGTTCTTC	CASSRTGINEQFF
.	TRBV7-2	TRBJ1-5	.	TGTGCCAGCAGCTTAGTGGGAGGAGGAGGGCTTCAGCCCCAGCATTTT	CASSLVGGGGLQPQHF
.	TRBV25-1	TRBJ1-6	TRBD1	TGTGCCAGCAATTCCCGGACAGGGGTATCACCCCTCCACTTT	CASNSRTGVSPLHF
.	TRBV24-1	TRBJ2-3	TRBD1	TGTGCCACCAGTGATGGCCGGGACAGTACGATAAGGCAGTATTTT	CATSDGRDSTIRQYF
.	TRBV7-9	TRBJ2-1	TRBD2	TGTGCCAGCAGCTTAGAAGGACTAGCGGGAGGTGAGCAGTTCTTC	CASSLEGLAGGEQFF
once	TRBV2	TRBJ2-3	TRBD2	TGTGCCAGCAGTGGGGCTAGCGGGATAGGGGATACGCAGTATTTT	CASSGASGIGDTQYF
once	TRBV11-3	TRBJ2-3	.	TGTGCCAGCAGCCCGCCGTCCCCTAGGATAGATACGCAGTATTTT	CASSPPSPRIDTQYF
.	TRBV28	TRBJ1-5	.	TGTGCCAGCTTGGATAGGGGGGGCCAGCCCCAGCATTTT	CASLDRGGQPQHF
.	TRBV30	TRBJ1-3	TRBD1	TGTGCCTGGAGCGCAATCCGGGACAGCCAAAACTCTGGAAACACCATATATTTT	CAWSAIRDSQNSGNTIYF
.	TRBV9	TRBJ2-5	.	TGTGCCAGCAGCGTAGGGACTATTAAAGAGACCCAGTACTTC	CASSVGTIKETQYF
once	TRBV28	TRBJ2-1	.	TGTGCCAGCAGCCGTGTTGGGGCAGGGGCCTACAATGAGCAGTTCTTC	CASSRVGAGAYNEQFF
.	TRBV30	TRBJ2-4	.	TGTGCCTGGAGTGGGACTGGCAATGGCATTCAGTACTTC	CAWSGTGNGIQYF
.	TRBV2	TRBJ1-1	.	TGTGCCAGCCTCCGGGGGGAAGGAGGTGCTGAAGCTTTCTTT	CASLRGEGGAEAFF
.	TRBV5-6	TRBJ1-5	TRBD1	TGTGCCAGCAGCCTAGGGGACAGAACTCAGCCCCAGCATTTT	CASSLGDRTQPQHF
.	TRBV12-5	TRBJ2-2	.	TGTGCTAGTGGTCTATACACCGGGGAGCTGTTTTTT	CASGLYTGELFF
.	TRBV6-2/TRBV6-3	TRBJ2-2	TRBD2	TGTGCCAGCAGCCCCCCGGCTAGCGGGAGTGTCGGGGAGCTGTTTTTT	CASSPPASGSVGELFF
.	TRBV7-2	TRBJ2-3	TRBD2	TGTGCCAGCAGCCCGAGGGGGCTAGCGGGAGGGCCGAGGGATACGCAGTATTTT	CASSPRGLAGGPRDTQYF
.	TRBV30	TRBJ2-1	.	TGTGCCTGGCAGGGGGCGGGAGTGGAGCAGTTCTTC	CAWQGAGVEQFF
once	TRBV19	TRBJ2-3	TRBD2	TGTGCCAGTAGTAAAGCCCGACTAGCGGGAGGTGGAGATACGCAGTATTTT	CASSKARLAGGGDTQYF
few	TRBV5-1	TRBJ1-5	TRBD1	TGCGCCAGCAGCGAACAGGGGGGCCAGCCCAATCAGCCCCAGCATTTT	CASSEQGGQPNQPQHF
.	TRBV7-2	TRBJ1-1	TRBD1	TGTGCCAGCAGCTTACGTGACAGGGTTACTGAAGCTTTCTTT	CASSLRDRVTEAFF
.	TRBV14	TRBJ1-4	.	TGTGCCAGCAGCCAAGGCAGGGGAAGGGATAATGAAAAACTGTTTTTT	CASSQGRGRDNEKLFF
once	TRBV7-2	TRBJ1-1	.	TGTGCCAGCAGCCTACATTGGAGGGCGAACACTGAAGCTTTCTTT	CASSLHWRANTEAFF
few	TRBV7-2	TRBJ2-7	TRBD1	TGTGCCAGCAGTCGCGATACAGGGGCCAGCTCCTACGAGCAGTACTTC	CASSRDTGASSYEQYF
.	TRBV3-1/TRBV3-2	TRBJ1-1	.	TGTGCCAGCAGCCCACAGGGAGGGATAGAAGGTGAAGCTTTCTTT	CASSPQGGIEGEAFF
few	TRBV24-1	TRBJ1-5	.	TGTGCCACCAGTGATTTCGAAACAGTGTCTCCCCAGCATTTT	CATSDFETVSPQHF
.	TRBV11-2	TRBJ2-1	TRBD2	TGTGCCAGCAGCTTAGAACTAGCGGGAGCTTTAAGGAATGAGCAGTTCTTC	CASSLELAGALRNEQFF
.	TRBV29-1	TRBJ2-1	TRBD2	TGCAGCGTCGGGACTAGCCCACTGAGCTACAATGAGCAGTTCTTC	CSVGTSPLSYNEQFF
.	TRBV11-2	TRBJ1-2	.	TGTGCCAGCAGCTTGAGGACAGCCGGCTACACCTTC	CASSLRTAGYTF
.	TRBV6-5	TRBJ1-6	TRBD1	TGTGCCAGCAGTTCACCCGGGACAGGGGATTCACCCCTCCACTTT	CASSSPGTGDSPLHF
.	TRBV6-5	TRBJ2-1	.	TGTGCCAGCAGTATTCCGGGACATTCATACAATGAGCAGTTCTTC	CASSIPGHSYNEQFF
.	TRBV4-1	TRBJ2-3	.	TGCGCCAGCAGCCAACAGGGAACAGATACGCAGTATTTT	CASSQQGTDTQYF
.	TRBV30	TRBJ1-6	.	TGTGCCTGGAGTGTACGACCTTTTGGGGGGAGCTCCTATAATTCACCCCTCCACTTT	CAWSVRPFGGSSYNSPLHF
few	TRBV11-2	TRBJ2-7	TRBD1	TGTGCCAGCAGCTTGACAGGGGAAGACGAGCAGTACTTC	CASSLTGEDEQYF
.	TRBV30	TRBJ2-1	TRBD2	TGTGCCTGGAATCCTAGCGGGAGGGCGGGCAATGAGCAGTTCTTC	CAWNPSGRAGNEQFF
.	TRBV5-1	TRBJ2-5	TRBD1	TGCGCCAGCAGCACAGGACAGGGCCGGGAGACCCAGTACTTC	CASSTGQGRETQYF
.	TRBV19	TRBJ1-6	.	TGTGCCACCTCGAGCTCCTATAATTCACCCCTCCACTTT	CATSSSYNSPLHF
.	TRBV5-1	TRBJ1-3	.	TGCGCCAGCAGCTTGGGACAGGCCAGCTCTGGAAACACCATATATTTT	CASSLGQASSGNTIYF
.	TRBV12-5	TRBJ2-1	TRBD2	TGTGCTAGTGTCATCGGCGGGACTAACGCCTACAATGAGCAGTTCTTC	CASVIGGTNAYNEQFF
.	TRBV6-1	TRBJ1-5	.	TGTACCAGCAGTGACCAGGGGTCTAGCAATCAGCCCCAGCATTTT	CTSSDQGSSNQPQHF
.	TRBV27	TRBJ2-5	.	TGTGCCAGCAGTTACCTCTCGGGTCCCGGGAAAGAGACCCAGTACTTC	CASSYLSGPGKETQYF
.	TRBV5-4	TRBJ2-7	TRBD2	TGTGCCAGCAAAACTAGCGGGGGGGCGCGCGAGCAGTACTTC	CASKTSGGAREQYF
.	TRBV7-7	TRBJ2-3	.	TGTGCTAGCAGCGCGGGACTGGACTACACAGATACGCAGTATTTT	CASSAGLDYTDTQYF
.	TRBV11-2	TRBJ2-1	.	TGTGCCAGCAGCTTAGGTGGGAGTCTCAATGAGCAGTTCTTC	CASSLGGSLNEQFF